This T cell receptor (beta chain) was profiled in a study of blood T cell repertoires in COVID-19. Study as a whole: Samples of COVID-19 (acute and convalescent) were obtained from the United States, Italy and Spain.

Participant-reported clinical history was the basis for cohort assignment. The V end lost 1 base, the J end lost 4 bases, and 17 bases lay between the germline ends. Germline V gene data show CDR1 as LGHDT and CDR2 as YNNKEL (reference sequence). The CDR3 is made up of 17 amino acids. Assay used: immunoSEQ multiplex PCR; TCRdb lists only in-frame clones, some missing. The data contain roughly 290,000 clones, 80% to 90% of them seen just once; the ten biggest clones take up approximately 4%. This clonotype was sampled from a woman aged 25 to 39 who had recovered from COVID-19. The sequenced sample consisted of PBMCs or T cells enriched from blood (not recorded which). This chain links TRBV3-1 (or the pseudogene TRBV3-2) with TRBJ1-3; tentative D call: TRBD1 (6 bases). The DNA for the CDR3 is TGTGCCAGCAGCCAAGCGGGACAAGGGGTAGTGGGAAACACCATATATTTT. This translates into CASSQAGQGVVGNTIYF.